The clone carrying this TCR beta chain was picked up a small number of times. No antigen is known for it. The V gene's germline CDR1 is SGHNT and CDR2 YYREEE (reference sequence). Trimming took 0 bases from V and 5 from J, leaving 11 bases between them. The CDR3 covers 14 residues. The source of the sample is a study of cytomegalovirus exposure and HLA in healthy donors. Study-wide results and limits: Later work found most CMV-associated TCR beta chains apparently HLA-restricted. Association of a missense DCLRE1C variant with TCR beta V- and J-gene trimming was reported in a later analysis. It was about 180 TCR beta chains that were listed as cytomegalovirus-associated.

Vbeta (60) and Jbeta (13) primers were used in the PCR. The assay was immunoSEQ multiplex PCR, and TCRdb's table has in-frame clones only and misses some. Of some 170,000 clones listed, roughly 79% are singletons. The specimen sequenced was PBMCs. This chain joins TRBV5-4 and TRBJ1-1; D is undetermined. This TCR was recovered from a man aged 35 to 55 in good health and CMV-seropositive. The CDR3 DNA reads TGTGCCAGCAGCTTGGCCATTGGGCAAACTGAAGCTTTCTTT. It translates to CASSLAIGQTEAFF.